This entry is about one T cell receptor beta chain. As yet, its antigen is unknown. A few pembrolizumab responders had their TCRs sequenced. These data belong to a study of PD-1 blockade in mismatch repair-deficient tumors. Study overall: Patients had around twelve mismatch repair-deficient cancer types, all previously treated and progressing. General observations from the study: After pembrolizumab, tumor-resident clones rose rapidly, then generally contracted before radiologic responses.

The repertoire was sequenced with immunoSEQ multiplex PCR; TCRdb's copy has only in-frame clones and lacks some. Seen here are around 68,000 clones, approximately 78% observed once, and the top ten hold 5% to 6.5%. Germline V gene sequence: CDR1 KGHSH, CDR2 LQKENI. The CDR3 runs 22 residues. V gave up 2 bases and J gave up 6 bases; unmatched junction bases: 25. The source material was peripheral blood, sampled 2 weeks after starting pembrolizumab. This receptor was obtained from an adult with mismatch repair-deficient cancer. This chain connects TRBV18 to TRBJ1-5, with 10 bases lining up with TRBD1. CDR3 DNA: TGTGCCAGCTCACCAAGGGGGTCATGGACTGCGGGACAGGGGTTAGCAGGTCAGCCCCAGCATTTT. Its protein product is CASSPRGSWTAGQGLAGQPQHF.